What follows are 10 T cell receptor beta chains derived from one specimen sequenced in a study of molecular identifiers for immune sequencing clone quantification. Each CDR3 protein gets one entry after TCRdb re-called the PCR reads with MiXCR. This sample has about 640,000 distinct CDR3 sequences, with 15% to 20% found just once. The specimen was naive CD8+ T cells from blood, with Jurkat cell RNA spiked in. The subset denotes: FACS-sorted CD8+CD4-CCR7+CD45RA+ naive T cells. These receptors originate from a human donor in good health. Some libraries in this study had Jurkat cell RNA spiked in.

The CDR3 region is CASSPRDRYNEQFF. The CDR3 DNA reads TGTGCCAGCAGTCCCCGGGACAGATACAATGAGCAGTTCTTC. This rearrangement joins TRBV12-3 or TRBV12-4 to TRBJ2-1, with 7 bases identical to TRBD1. The CDR3 totals 14 residues. Losses at the gene ends were 5 bases for V and 4 bases for J; bases not matched to a gene: 5.

The chain links TRBV7-8 to TRBJ1-4, with 7 bases matching TRBD1. V lost 0 bases, J lost 8 bases, and 6 bases stayed unmatched. Germline lookup yields CDR1 SGHVS and CDR2 FQNEAQ. There are 15 residues in the CDR3. The chain's CDR3 is CASSLAGTDREKLFF. CDR3 nucleotide sequence: TGTGCCAGCAGCTTAGCCGGGACAGATCGGGAAAAACTGTTTTTT.

This clonotype came up once. A much larger clone differs by one base, so this may be a read error. The gene calls are TRBV6-1 and TRBJ2-3, with D maybe TRBD1 (5 bases). The J call may be in error: the DNA end matches TRBJ1-5 better. The CDR3 loop spans 15 amino acids. Germline loops: CDR1 MNHNS, CDR2 SASEGT. The CDR3 protein is CASSRIGTLTDTQHF. CDR3 DNA: TGTGCCAGCAGTCGAATAGGGACCCTAACAGATACGCAGCATTTT.

This clonotype was observed a few times. The J gene is TRBJ2-1, the V gene TRBV20-1, with TRBD1 identical over 7 bases. CDR1 and CDR2 (germline): DFQATT, SNEGSKA (reference sequence). Trimming cost V 6 bases and J 2 bases; bases outside gene matches: 10. The CDR3 consists of 15 residues. The CDR3 DNA follows: TGCAGTGCCCAAGGTAAAGGGGGCGCCTACAATGAGCAGTTCTTC. Encoded protein: CSAQGKGGAYNEQFF.

This clonotype was counted at least ten times. The chain is built from TRBV15 and TRBJ2-6, with D perhaps being TRBD1 or TRBD2 (5 bases each). Germline CDR1 reads LNHNV; CDR2 reads YYDKDF (reference sequence). The V end was cut by 1 base, the J end by 0 bases, with 19 bases between. The CDR3 covers 20 residues. CDR3 nucleotides: TGTGCCACCAGCAGAGCTCAAGGGACGGGCAGATTCTCTGGGGCCAACGTCCTGACTTTC. As protein: CATSRAQGTGRFSGANVLTF.

In regard to this clonotype: This may arise from a read error, as a much more abundant clone is one base away. The chain links TRBV4-1 to TRBJ1-2, with D possibly TRBD1 on 6 matching bases. Germline assignment: CDR1 MGHRA and CDR2 YSYEKL. The length of the CDR3 is 14 residues. The CDR3 nucleotides read TGCGCCAGCCGCCAAGCCGGACAGTACTATGGCTACACCTTC. Encoded protein: CASRQAGQYYGYTF.

Details on this clonotype: A read error may be the cause here, since a much bigger clone is one base away. The chain links TRBV6-5 to TRBJ1-4; D call uncertain. Between the trimmed V and J ends, which lost 8 bases and 2 bases, there was a span of 15 bases. Germline V lookup: CDR1 MNHEY, CDR2 SVGAGI. This CDR3 comprises 15 residues. The CDR3 DNA follows: TGTGCCAGCGGGTGGAACAGCGGGACTAATGAAAAACTGTTTTTT. Amino acids: CASGWNSGTNEKLFF.

This chain links TRBV19 with TRBJ2-2; the match to TRBD2 covers 9 bases. Per the germline V gene, CDR1 is LNHDA and CDR2 is SQIVND (reference sequence). The CDR3 runs to 16 residues. V lost 3 bases, J lost 0 bases, and 2 bases stayed unmatched. CDR3 nucleotide sequence: TGTGCCAGTAGTATTAGCGGGAGAACGAACACCGGGGAGCTGTTTTTT. It encodes CASSISGRTNTGELFF.

This clonotype occurred many times. This sequence joins TRBV20-1 and TRBJ2-7; the match to TRBD2 covers 11 bases. The CDR3 consists of 14 residues. V was pared by 3 bases and J by 5 bases, with 6 bases of the junction left unmatched. The germline V gene encodes CDR1 DFQATT and CDR2 SNEGSKA (reference sequence). CDR3 sequence: CSARGTSGFNEQYF. CDR3 coding DNA: TGCAGTGCTAGGGGGACTAGCGGATTCAACGAGCAGTACTTC.

This clonotype was observed many times. The CDR3 region has the DNA TGTGCCACTGCAAGGACAGTCCTCAATCAGCCCCAGCATTTT. It is translated as CATARTVLNQPQHF. The chain joins TRBV6-5 to TRBJ1-5; D might be TRBD1 (6 bases). Trimming left V 10 bases short and J 3 bases short, with 16 bases between. CDR3 length: 14 amino acids. Germline values: CDR1 MNHEY, CDR2 SVGAGI.